The next 27 T cell receptor beta chains were all read from a single sample in a study of OX40 agonist ivuxolimab in advanced cancers. Data came from immunoSEQ multiplex PCR; TCRdb stores just in-frame clones and leaves some out. The sample lists 25,000 to 30,000 clones, about 77% seen once, with approximately 12% in the top ten. The source material was CD4+ or CD8+ T cells sorted from blood, sampled in a trial of the OX40 agonist ivuxolimab. These receptor sequences come from an adult with an advanced solid tumor such as melanoma, head and neck, liver or kidney cancer.

The chain has TRBV13 and TRBJ2-5; 8 bases line up with TRBD1. J lost 5 bases, V lost 5 bases, and 10 bases had no gene match. This CDR3 is 15 amino acids long. The germline gives CDR1 PRHDT, CDR2 FYEKMQ (reference sequence). CDR3 DNA: TGTGCCAGCAGCGGACAGGGTGCTCGGGGGGAGACCCAGTACTTC. Translation: CASSGQGARGETQYF.

By proportion, this clone is medium-sized. Other DNA sequences within the sample encode an identical CDR3. The gene calls are TRBV13 and TRBJ2-4, with a possible D match to TRBD1 (6 bases). The CDR3 contains 16 residues. Germline-derived CDR1 and CDR2 are PRHDT and FYEKMQ (reference sequence). V lost 6 bases and J lost 2, with 17 bases in between. The DNA of the CDR3 is TGTGCCAGCAGACTCAGGGGCAGCAGGACCAAAAACATTCAGTACTTC. Protein: CASRLRGSRTKNIQYF.

The rearrangement joins TRBV7-2 to TRBJ2-5, with 9 bases matching TRBD1. This CDR3 has 15 amino acids. Germline V gene data show CDR1 as SGHTA and CDR2 as FQGNSA. With V trimmed by 3 bases and J by 4 bases, 6 bases remained unmatched. The CDR3 protein is CASSFMGQGRETQYF. The CDR3 nucleotides read TGTGCCAGCAGCTTCATGGGACAGGGTCGAGAGACCCAGTACTTC.

The rearrangement uses TRBV4-3 and TRBJ2-2; tentatively, D is TRBD1 (6 bases). Germline lookup yields CDR1 LGHNA and CDR2 YSLEER. The germline V and J ends were trimmed by 0 bases and 5 bases, with 16 bases remaining between them. The CDR3 extends over 17 amino acids. This chain's CDR3 is CASSQDPPGVGTGELFF. The CDR3 bases are TGCGCCAGCAGCCAAGATCCGCCAGGGGTTGGGACCGGGGAGCTGTTTTTT.

V and J are TRBV7-2 and TRBJ2-5, with D uncertain. The germline V gene has CDR1 SGHTA and CDR2 FQGNSA. With 5 bases removed from V and 5 bases from J, the gap between germline ends came to 12 bases. This CDR3 is 13 amino acids long. CDR3 region: CASSTPGVETQYF. Here the CDR3 DNA reads TGTGCCAGCAGCACGCCCGGAGTTGAGACCCAGTACTTC.

The chain has TRBV9 and TRBJ1-2; TRBD1 agrees at 10 bases. The CDR3 loop spans 14 amino acids. With V trimmed by 2 bases and J by 3 bases, 1 base remained unmatched. The germline CDR1 and CDR2 sequences are SGDLS and YYNGEE. CDR3: CASSVGTGDYGYTF. CDR3 coding DNA: TGTGCCAGCAGCGTGGGGACAGGGGACTATGGCTACACCTTC. Based on the CDR3 plus reference TRBV9 and TRBJ1-2, the full variable domain is DSGVTQTPKHLITATGQRVTLRCSPRSGDLSVYWYQQSLDQGLQFLIQYYNGEERAKGNILERFSAQQFPDLHSELNLSSLELGDSALYFCASSVGTGDYGYTFGSGTRLTVV.

The J gene is TRBJ1-2, the V gene TRBV27; tentative D call: TRBD1 (5 bases). The CDR3 runs 14 residues. CDR1 and CDR2 from the germline V gene are MNHEY and SMNVEV (reference sequence). Trimming took 2 bases from V and 8 from J, leaving 15 bases between them. The CDR3: CASSLSAAGGGYTF. The CDR3 DNA reads TGTGCCAGCAGTTTAAGCGCAGCCGGGGGGGGCTACACCTTC.

The chain joins TRBV5-6 to TRBJ1-5; D unclear. CDR1 is SGHDT, CDR2 YYEEEE, per germline. Trimming pared 0 bases from V and 5 bases from J, leaving 15 bases between. This CDR3 has 16 residues. The CDR3 is CASSLAGLMGDQPQHF. DNA for the CDR3: TGTGCCAGCAGCTTGGCCGGTCTCATGGGCGATCAGCCCCAGCATTTT.

The rearrangement joins TRBV9 to TRBJ1-5; D remains ambiguous. The V and J ends lost 2 bases and 8 bases respectively, with 11 bases between them. Germline V lookup: CDR1 SGDLS, CDR2 YYNGEE. CDR3 length: 13 residues. CDR3 DNA: TGTGCCAGCAGCGTTGACATCCAAGAGCCCCAGCATTTT. This gives the protein CASSVDIQEPQHF.

Details on this clone: The CDR3 does not close with the conserved phenylalanine or tryptophan, likely indicating a read error. This chain joins TRBV7-3 and TRBJ1-1; 7 nucleotides match TRBD1. The J segment lost 8 bases and the V segment lost 4 bases, leaving 1 base of the junction unmatched. This CDR3 is built from 11 residues. The germline V gene encodes CDR1 SGHTA and CDR2 FQGTGA. CDR3 residues: CASSSGGEAFS. For the CDR3, the DNA is TGTGCCAGCAGCTCAGGGGGAGAAGCTTTCTCT.

The CDR3 loop reads CAWEGQGANYGYTF. The CDR3 nucleotides read TGTGCCTGGGAAGGACAGGGAGCTAACTATGGCTACACCTTC. The chain links TRBV30 to TRBJ1-2; TRBD1 matches 8 bases. The CDR3 extends over 14 amino acids. Trimming took 5 bases from V and 0 from J; bases not matched to a gene: 5. Germline CDR1 and CDR2: GTSNPN and SVGIG (reference sequence).

V is TRBV7-9 and J is TRBJ2-7, with D maybe TRBD2 (5 bases). V was pared by 3 bases and J by 1 base, with 7 bases between. In germline, CDR1 is SEHNR, CDR2 FQNEAQ (reference sequence). This CDR3 comprises 13 residues. As DNA, the CDR3 is TGTGCCAGCAGCTTTCCGGGGTCCTACGAGCAGTACTTC. This encodes CASSFPGSYEQYF.

The V call is TRBV5-6, the J call TRBJ1-5, with unresolved D. The V gene lost 4 bases and the J gene lost 4 bases, with 12 bases spanning the gap. Looked up from germline, CDR1 is SGHDT and CDR2 is YYEEEE. This CDR3 has 14 amino acids. The CDR3 DNA follows: TGTGCCAGCAGCGGTGGGGTGTGGAATCAGCCCCAGCATTTT. Residues: CASSGGVWNQPQHF. The full variable domain, rest sourced from reference TRBV5-6 and TRBJ1-5, is DAGVTQSPTHLIKTRGQQVTLRCSPKSGHDTVSWYQQALGQGPQFIFQYYEEEERQRGNFPDRFSGHQFPNYSSELNVNALLLGDSALYLCASSGGVWNQPQHFGDGTRLSIL.

Turning to this clone: Germline is not matched at one junction end, which may reflect a read error. This chain uses TRBV27 with TRBJ1-2; TRBD1 matches at 8 bases. Germline lookup yields CDR1 MNHEY and CDR2 SMNVEV (reference sequence). The CDR3 contains 13 residues. The CDR3 DNA reads TGTGCCGGCAGCCCGGACAGGGCCTATGGCTACACCTTC. It is translated as CAGSPDRAYGYTF.

The chain has TRBV18 and TRBJ2-1; TRBD1 matches at 10 bases. J gave up 2 bases and V 3 bases, and 1 base lay outside the gene matches. Germline V gives CDR1 KGHSH, CDR2 LQKENI. The CDR3 is 15 amino acids. CDR3 nucleotide sequence: TGTGCCAGCTCACCTGGACAGGGGGCCTACAATGAGCAGTTCTTC. This sequence encodes CASSPGQGAYNEQFF.

This clone was detected only a few times. V is TRBV19 and J is TRBJ2-1; D is perhaps TRBD1 or TRBD2 (6 bases each). CDR1 and CDR2 (germline): LNHDA, SQIVND (reference sequence). With 3 bases removed from V and 1 base from J, the gap between germline ends came to 10 bases. The CDR3 totals 15 residues. CDR3 bases: TGTGCCAGTAGTATGGGGGGCCGGTCCTACAATGAGCAGTTCTTC. Translating it yields CASSMGGRSYNEQFF.

The CDR3 coding sequence is TGCGCCAGCAGCCCCATCAGACCAGGGGTTTTGAATTCACCCCTCCACTTT. It is translated as CASSPIRPGVLNSPLHF. The J gene is TRBJ1-6, the V gene TRBV5-1; D is perhaps TRBD1 (6 bases). Trimming cost V 4 bases and J 7 bases, with 21 bases left between them. Germline V lookup: CDR1 SGHRS, CDR2 YFSETQ. The CDR3 sequence is 17 residues long.

The rearrangement links TRBV19 to TRBJ2-7; the D gene is possibly TRBD1 (5 bases). V dropped 3 bases and J dropped 2 bases, with 17 bases sitting between them. Germline V CDR1 and CDR2: LNHDA, SQIVND (reference sequence). The CDR3 covers 16 residues. The CDR3: CASSMNPETRAYEQYF. Here the CDR3 DNA reads TGTGCCAGTAGTATGAATCCCGAGACCAGGGCCTACGAGCAGTACTTC.

The chain carries TRBV7-6 and TRBJ1-2; D is undetermined. In germline, CDR1 is SGHVS, CDR2 FNYEAQ. The CDR3 extends over 13 amino acids. Trimming stripped 1 base from V and 7 bases from J, with 10 bases between. CDR3 coding DNA: TGTGCCAGCAGCTTAGTAGCAGGTTCTGGCTACACCTTC. It specifies CASSLVAGSGYTF.

The V and J genes are TRBV7-9 and TRBJ1-4; 8 bases map to TRBD1. The CDR3 covers 15 residues. Germline V gene sequence: CDR1 SEHNR, CDR2 FQNEAQ (reference sequence). V lost 4 bases and J lost 3; bases outside the gene matches: 4. The CDR3: CASSSQGAPNEKLFF. CDR3 nucleotide sequence: TGTGCCAGCAGCTCCCAGGGGGCACCTAATGAAAAACTGTTTTTT. Complete variable domain (other parts from reference TRBV7-9 and TRBJ1-4): DTGVSQNPRHKITKRGQNVTFRCDPISEHNRLYWYRQTLGQGPEFLTYFQNEAQLEKSRLLSDRFSAERPKGSFSTLEIQRTEQGDSAMYLCASSSQGAPNEKLFFGSGTQLSVL.

The chain is built from TRBV7-2 and TRBJ2-3, with 9 bases fitting TRBD2. The CDR3 length is 17 residues. Germline trimming cut 5 bases from V and 4 bases from J; bases unmatched to any gene: 13. CDR1 is SGHTA and CDR2 is FQGNSA in the germline V gene. CDR3 coding DNA: TGTGCCAGCAGCCCCCATCCGGCGGGGGGGTTTTCAGATACGCAGTATTTT. Translated, it gives CASSPHPAGGFSDTQYF.

The chain recombines TRBV12-5 with TRBJ1-2; D is undetermined. Trimming took 4 bases from V and 2 from J, leaving 11 bases between them. This CDR3 is 14 amino acids long. Looked up from germline, CDR1 is LGHNT and CDR2 is FRNRAP. Here the CDR3 reads CASGSTTPNYGYTF. CDR3 DNA: TGTGCTAGTGGTTCGACGACCCCCAACTATGGCTACACCTTC.

This chain links TRBV7-3 with TRBJ2-3; D gene unclear. The V gene's germline CDR1 is SGHTA and CDR2 FQGTGA. Between the trimmed V and J ends, which lost 1 base and 1 base, there was a span of 0 bases. There are 12 residues in the CDR3. CDR3 loop: CASSLSTDTQYF. The CDR3 DNA is TGTGCCAGCAGCTTAAGCACAGATACGCAGTATTTT.

The chain employs TRBV4-2 and TRBJ2-2; D unresolved. Trimming removed 0 bases from V and 6 bases from J, with 5 bases in between. Germline V gives CDR1 LGHNA, CDR2 YNFKEQ. The CDR3 totals 13 residues. CDR3: CASSQDLAGELFF. The CDR3 DNA sequence: TGTGCCAGCAGCCAAGATTTGGCCGGGGAGCTGTTTTTT.

This rearrangement joins TRBV2 to TRBJ2-7; a possible D gene is TRBD2 (6 bases). The CDR3 consists of 17 residues. V lost 2 bases and J 5 bases, leaving 22 bases between the germline ends. Germline CDR1 is SNHLY and CDR2 is FYNNEI. CDR3 residues: CASSEPAERASENEQYF. The CDR3 DNA reads TGTGCCAGCAGTGAACCCGCTGAGCGGGCCTCCGAGAACGAGCAGTACTTC.

The V call is TRBV4-1, the J call TRBJ1-2; TRBD1 agrees at 8 bases. J was trimmed by 1 base and V by 5 bases; bases with no gene match: 9. CDR1 is MGHRA and CDR2 is YSYEKL in the germline V gene. CDR3 length: 16 residues. This chain's CDR3 is CASSITTGDVNYGYTF. Here the CDR3 DNA reads TGCGCCAGCAGCATAACGACAGGGGACGTTAACTATGGCTACACCTTC.

The V gene is TRBV29-1, the J gene TRBJ1-1, with D unclear. Germline CDR1 SQVTM, CDR2 ANQGSEA. Deletions cut 1 base from V and 4 bases from J, with 13 bases between. The CDR3 loop spans 14 amino acids. This chain's CDR3 is CSVEVPGIVTEAFF. The CDR3 DNA reads as TGCAGCGTTGAAGTACCGGGGATAGTCACTGAAGCTTTCTTT.